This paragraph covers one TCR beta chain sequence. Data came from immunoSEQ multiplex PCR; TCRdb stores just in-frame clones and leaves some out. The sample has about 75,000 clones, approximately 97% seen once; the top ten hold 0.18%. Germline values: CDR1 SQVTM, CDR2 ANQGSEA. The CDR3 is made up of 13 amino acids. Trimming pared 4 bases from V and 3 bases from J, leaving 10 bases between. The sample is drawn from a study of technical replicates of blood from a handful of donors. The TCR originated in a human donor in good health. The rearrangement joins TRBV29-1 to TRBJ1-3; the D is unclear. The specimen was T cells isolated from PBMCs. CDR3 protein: CSVVGVLGNTIYF. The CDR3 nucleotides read TGCAGCGTTGTCGGGGTCCTTGGAAACACCATATATTTT.